This TCR beta chain was sequenced for a study of T-cell reconstitution after alpha-beta-depleted transplantation in children. Study results and caveats: The main origin of T-cell counts and diversity one year after transplant was newly produced T cells. In some patients, recipient T cells and intrathymic progenitors surviving conditioning explained high day-60 diversity.

CDR1 is SQVTM, CDR2 ANQGSEA, per germline. V gave up 3 bases and J gave up 7 bases; unmatched junction bases: 11. The CDR3 covers 16 residues. The table lists this clonotype with many counts. Its antigen is unknown. As it was prepared, the TCRbeta library received unique molecular identifiers. TCRdb processed the PCR reads anew with MiXCR; each CDR3 protein has one entry. The sample consists of hundreds of thousands of distinct CDR3 sequences, approximately 12% of them appearing once. This chain joins TRBV29-1 and TRBJ2-1, with 11 bases matching TRBD2. This specimen was PBMCs, mostly from graft donor cells, taken 360 days after TCRalphabeta/CD19-depleted stem cell transplant. This sequence originates from a male patient aged 10 to 17 who had a stem cell transplant for acute myeloid leukemia, so the T cells may come from the graft donor. The CDR3 DNA reads as TGCAGCGTTGATTACTTAGCGGGAGGGCTGAAAAATGAGCAGTTCTTC. Its protein product is CSVDYLAGGLKNEQFF.